This TCR beta chain emerged from a study of shared clonotypes between healthy human individuals. Study-wide findings and caveats: In general, naive subsets displayed greater estimated richness than memory subsets did.

Germline-derived CDR1 and CDR2 are SGHKS and YYEKEE (reference sequence). The ends lost 4 bases at V and 3 bases at J; junction bases unmatched: 4. This CDR3 contains 15 residues. About this clone: Its cognate antigen is unknown. This sample includes further DNA sequences coding for the same CDR3.

A roughly 200 ng quantity of DNA, 30,000 to 35,000 T cell genomes, went into the sorted-subset replicate PCRs. TCRdb's copy holds only in-frame clones and misses some; the assay was immunoSEQ multiplex PCR. The sample yields 600,000 to 750,000 clones, around 72% seen once. Sequenced: memory CD4+ T cells sorted from blood. The subset is: CD45RA-negative fraction. The chain recombines TRBV5-5 with TRBJ2-7, with TRBD2 matching 13 bases. The TCR sequence derives from a woman younger than 45 in good health. CDR3 coding DNA: TGTGCCAGCAGCCTTGGACTAGCGGGGGTCTACGAGCAGTACTTC. This translates into CASSLGLAGVYEQYF.